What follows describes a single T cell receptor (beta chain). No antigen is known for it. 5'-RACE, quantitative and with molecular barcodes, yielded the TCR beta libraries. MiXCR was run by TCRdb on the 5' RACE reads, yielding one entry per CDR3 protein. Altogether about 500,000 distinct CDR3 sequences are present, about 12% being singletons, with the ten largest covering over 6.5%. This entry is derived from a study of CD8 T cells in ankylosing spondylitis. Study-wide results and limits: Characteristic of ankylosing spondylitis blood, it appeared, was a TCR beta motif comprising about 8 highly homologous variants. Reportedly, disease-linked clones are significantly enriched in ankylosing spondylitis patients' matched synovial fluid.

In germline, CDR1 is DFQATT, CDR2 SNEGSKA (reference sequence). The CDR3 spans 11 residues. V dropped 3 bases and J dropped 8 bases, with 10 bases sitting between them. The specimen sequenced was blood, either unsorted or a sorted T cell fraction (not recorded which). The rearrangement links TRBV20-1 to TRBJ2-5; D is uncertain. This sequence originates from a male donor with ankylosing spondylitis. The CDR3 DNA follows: TGCAGTGCTAGCCCCCTCGGCACCCAGTACTTC. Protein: CSASPLGTQYF.